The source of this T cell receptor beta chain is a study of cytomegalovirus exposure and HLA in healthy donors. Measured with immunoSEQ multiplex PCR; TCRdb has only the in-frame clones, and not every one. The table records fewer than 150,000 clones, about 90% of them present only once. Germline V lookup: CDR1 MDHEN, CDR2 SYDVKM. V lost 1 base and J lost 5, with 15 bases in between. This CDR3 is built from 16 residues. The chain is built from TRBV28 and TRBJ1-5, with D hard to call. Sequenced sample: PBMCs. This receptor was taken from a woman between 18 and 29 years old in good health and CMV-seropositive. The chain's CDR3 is CASSLLVTSGYQPQHF. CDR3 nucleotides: TGTGCCAGCAGTTTATTAGTGACAAGCGGGTATCAGCCCCAGCATTTT.